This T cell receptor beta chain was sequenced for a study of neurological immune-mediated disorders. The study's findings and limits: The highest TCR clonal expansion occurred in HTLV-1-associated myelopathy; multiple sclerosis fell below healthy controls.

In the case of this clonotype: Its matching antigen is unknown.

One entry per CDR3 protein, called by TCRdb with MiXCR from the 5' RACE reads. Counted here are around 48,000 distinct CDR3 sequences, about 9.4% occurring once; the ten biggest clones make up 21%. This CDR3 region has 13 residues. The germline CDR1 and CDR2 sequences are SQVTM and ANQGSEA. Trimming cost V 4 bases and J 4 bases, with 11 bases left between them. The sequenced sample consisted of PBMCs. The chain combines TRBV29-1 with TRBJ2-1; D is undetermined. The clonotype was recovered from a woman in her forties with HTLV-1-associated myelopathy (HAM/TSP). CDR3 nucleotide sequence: TGCAGCGTTGGCCTGTACGCATACAATGAGCAGTTCTTC. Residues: CSVGLYAYNEQFF.